This T cell receptor beta chain was identified during a study of PD-1 blockade in classical Hodgkin lymphoma. Study findings and constraints: It was reported that newly diagnosed patients had less baseline TCR diversity than healthy donors. Patients with a complete response exhibited baseline diversity comparable to newly diagnosed patients.

Points on this clone: Its antigen is undetermined.

This table comes from immunoSEQ multiplex PCR, and its TCRdb copy is limited to in-frame clones, with some not included. Of about 27,000 clones in the sample, approximately 72% were seen once. CDR1 and CDR2 from the germline V gene are MDHEN and SYDVKM. CDR3 size: 14 residues. The V end was cut by 3 bases, the J end by 4 bases, with 12 bases between. Each patient relapsed following autologous stem cell transplantation, and prior brentuximab vedotin exposure differed. The gene calls are TRBV28 and TRBJ1-1; D unresolved. This material consisted of peripheral blood mononuclear cells (PBMCs), taken before the second cycle of nivolumab. This clonotype originated in a human donor with classical Hodgkin lymphoma. In DNA form, the CDR3 reads TGTGCCAGCAGTTTCCCCCGACGTAGCACTGAAGCTTTCTTT. Protein product: CASSFPRRSTEAFF. Drawing the rest from reference TRBV28 and TRBJ1-1, the complete variable domain is DVKVTQSSRYLVKRTGEKVFLECVQDMDHENMFWYRQDPGLGLRLIYFSYDVKMKEKGDIPEGYSVSREKKERFSLILESASTNQTSMYLCASSFPRRSTEAFFGQGTRLTVV.